Below are 30 T cell receptor beta chains sequenced from a single sample in a study of cytotoxic CD8 clonotypes in ibrutinib-treated CLL. TCRdb's table, derived via immunoSEQ multiplex PCR, lists solely in-frame clones and lacks some. Counted here are tens of thousands of clones, around half occurring once; the ten biggest clones make up less than 35%. This material consisted of PBMCs, taken after 12 months of ibrutinib treatment. Receptors were obtained from a human donor with chronic lymphocytic leukemia.

J is TRBJ1-2 and V is TRBV5-1; no clear D gene. Germline CDR1 and CDR2: SGHRS and YFSETQ. V gave up 3 bases and J gave up 7 bases, with 10 bases separating them. The CDR3 is 12 residues long. The CDR3 DNA sequence: TGCGCCAGCAGCTCCGGACCTGGTGGCTACACCTTC. Translation gives CASSSGPGGYTF.

The rearrangement joins TRBV20-1 to TRBJ2-1; D ambiguous. In germline, CDR1 is DFQATT, CDR2 SNEGSKA (reference sequence). V was trimmed by 0 bases and J by 4 bases, leaving 1 base between them. The CDR3 sequence is 11 residues long. CDR3 region: CSARDYNEQFF. The CDR3 DNA sequence: TGCAGTGCTAGAGATTACAATGAGCAGTTCTTC.

The gene calls are TRBV4-1 and TRBJ1-5; D gene ambiguous. The CDR3 consists of 14 residues. The ends were cut back, 3 bases at V and 6 bases at J, with 12 bases in the middle. Germline values: CDR1 MGHRA, CDR2 YSYEKL. The CDR3 DNA sequence: TGCGCCAGCAGCCACGTTCTTCAAGGTCAGCCCCAGCATTTT. Its translation: CASSHVLQGQPQHF.

This clone appeared a few times. The chain combines TRBV7-2 with TRBJ2-1; 7 bases are a match to TRBD1. In germline, CDR1 is SGHTA, CDR2 FQGNSA. CDR3 length equals 14 residues. Trimming took 3 bases from V and 4 from J; bases not matched to a gene: 3. As DNA, the CDR3 is TGTGCCAGCAGCTTGGGCAGGGGGTACAATGAGCAGTTCTTC. This translates into CASSLGRGYNEQFF.

This chain links TRBV11-3 with TRBJ2-1; D not certain. This CDR3 region has 12 residues. Trimming removed 0 bases from V and 10 bases from J, with 7 bases in between. CDR1 SGHNT and CDR2 YENEEA come from the germline V gene. CDR3 in DNA: TGTGCCAGCAGCTTAGAGAAGCGAGAGCAGTTCTTC. This codes for CASSLEKREQFF.

The chain joins TRBV7-2 to TRBJ2-3; TRBD2 aligns across 7 bases. J gave up 3 bases and V 5 bases, and 11 bases lay outside the gene matches. CDR1 is SGHTA and CDR2 is FQGNSA in the germline V gene. This CDR3 has 16 residues. The CDR3 here is CASSRGGAEGTDTQYF. CDR3 sequence (DNA): TGTGCCAGCAGCCGCGGGGGAGCGGAGGGGACAGATACGCAGTATTTT.

The genes are TRBV9 and TRBJ2-5, with a tentative D call TRBD1 (5 bases). Trimming shortened V by 7 bases and J by 9 bases, and 19 bases separated the two germline ends. This CDR3 has 13 amino acids. The V gene's germline CDR1 is SGDLS and CDR2 YYNGEE. The CDR3 DNA reads TGTGCCAGCGCCACTGGACACCCAGGAGCCCAGTACTTC. Encoded protein: CASATGHPGAQYF.

The chain has TRBV5-6 and TRBJ1-3, with 10 bases fitting TRBD1. Germline V gene lookup returns CDR1 SGHDT and CDR2 YYEEEE. V shed 4 bases and J 3 bases; nucleotides not matched to a gene: 4. The CDR3 runs 15 residues. The CDR3 sequence: CASSETGGVGNTIYF. In DNA, the CDR3 is TGTGCCAGCAGCGAGACAGGGGGCGTTGGAAACACCATATATTTT.

Many counts were recorded for this clone. A clone one base away is much larger, so this may be a read error. This chain joins TRBV5-1 and TRBJ2-2, with 7 positions matching TRBD2. Germline V gene sequence: CDR1 SGHRS, CDR2 YFSETQ. The CDR3 covers 15 residues. V trimming: 0 bases; J trimming: 5 bases; junction bases outside the gene matches: 4. The CDR3 sequence: CASSLEAGRTGELFF. CDR3 nucleotides: TGCGCCAGCAGCTTGGAAGCGGGAAGGACCGGGGAGCTGTTTTTT.

This clone has just a few counts. The genes are TRBV4-2 and TRBJ2-1, with D possibly being TRBD2 (6 bases). The CDR3 loop spans 12 amino acids. Germline V gene data show CDR1 as LGHNA and CDR2 as YNFKEQ. Trimming shortened V by 5 bases and J by 12 bases, and 14 bases separated the two germline ends. The CDR3 is CASSAAGLAQFF. CDR3 in DNA: TGTGCCAGCAGCGCGGCGGGACTGGCGCAGTTCTTC.

V and J are TRBV28 and TRBJ2-7, with no clear D. The CDR3 is 12 residues long. Germline V gives CDR1 MDHEN, CDR2 SYDVKM. V lost 7 bases to trimming and J lost 2 bases, with 9 bases between them. The CDR3 region has the DNA TGTGCCAGCACCCCTGCTCCCTACGAGCAGTACTTC. Translation: CASTPAPYEQYF.

This sequence joins TRBV5-6 and TRBJ2-4; TRBD1 is a possible D gene (6 bases). This CDR3 is built from 12 residues. Germline values: CDR1 SGHDT, CDR2 YYEEEE. The ends were cut back, 7 bases at V and 3 bases at J, with 8 bases in the middle. This CDR3 is CASQDSKNIQYF. In DNA, the CDR3 is TGTGCCAGCCAGGACAGCAAAAACATTCAGTACTTC. The full variable domain, its missing parts supplied by reference TRBV5-6 and TRBJ2-4, is DAGVTQSPTHLIKTRGQQVTLRCSPKSGHDTVSWYQQALGQGPQFIFQYYEEEERQRGNFPDRFSGHQFPNYSSELNVNALLLGDSALYLCASQDSKNIQYFGAGTRLSVL.

This clone was counted between two and nine times. The rearrangement joins TRBV7-3 to TRBJ1-3; unclear D gene. The CDR3 runs 14 residues. Germline assignment: CDR1 SGHTA and CDR2 FQGTGA. Trimming pared 3 bases from V and 3 bases from J, leaving 9 bases between. The CDR3 region has the DNA TGTGCCAGCAGCTTGAACAGCGGTGGAAACACCATATATTTT. This encodes CASSLNSGGNTIYF.

This chain uses TRBV6-1 with TRBJ2-1; D is possibly TRBD1 (6 bases). V was clipped by 3 bases and J by 2 bases, with 8 bases between them. Germline V gene data show CDR1 as MNHNS and CDR2 as SASEGT. The CDR3 is 14 amino acids. Here the CDR3 reads CASSDRGPYNEQFF. The CDR3 coding sequence is TGTGCCAGCAGTGACAGGGGACCCTACAATGAGCAGTTCTTC.

The V and J genes are TRBV4-2 and TRBJ2-1, with 12 bases fitting TRBD2. Trimming took 4 bases from V and 10 from J; bases not matched to a gene: 8. This CDR3 is built from 15 residues. Looked up from germline, CDR1 is LGHNA and CDR2 is YNFKEQ. The CDR3 bases are TGTGCCAGCAGCCCGAACGAACTAGCGGGAGGAGAGCAGTTCTTC. Translating it yields CASSPNELAGGEQFF.

This clone was detected many times. The rearrangement links TRBV7-9 to TRBJ2-2; D might be TRBD2 (5 bases). Germline lookup yields CDR1 SEHNR and CDR2 FQNEAQ (reference sequence). Trimming left V 11 bases short and J 4 bases short, with 8 bases between. CDR3 length: 11 amino acids. CDR3 amino acids: CASGGTGELFF. CDR3 sequence (DNA): TGTGCCTCCGGAGGCACCGGGGAGCTGTTTTTT.

The chain joins TRBV19 to TRBJ1-3; TRBD1 agrees at 7 bases. CDR1 and CDR2 (germline): LNHDA, SQIVND (reference sequence). J gave up 0 bases and V 3 bases, and 5 bases lay outside the gene matches. The CDR3 runs 16 residues. The CDR3, as DNA: TGTGCCAGTAGTATCTCGACAGGGAGCTCTGGAAACACCATATATTTT. Translating it yields CASSISTGSSGNTIYF. Full variable domain (outside the CDR3, taken from reference TRBV19 and TRBJ1-3): DGGITQSPKYLFRKEGQNVTLSCEQNLNHDAMYWYRQDPGQGLRLIYYSQIVNDFQKGDIAEGYSVSREKKESFPLTVTSAQKNPTAFYLCASSISTGSSGNTIYFGEGSWLTVV.

In nucleotides, the CDR3 is TGTGCCAGCAGCCTAAGGGTCGAGGAGACCCAGTACTTC. It specifies CASSLRVEETQYF. The chain uses TRBV4-2 and TRBJ2-5; no firm D call. Trimming removed 4 bases at V and 5 bases at J, with 11 bases between. Per the germline V gene, CDR1 is LGHNA and CDR2 is YNFKEQ. This CDR3 is built from 13 residues.

This sequence joins TRBV19 and TRBJ2-1; 8 bases line up with TRBD1. Germline lookup yields CDR1 LNHDA and CDR2 SQIVND (reference sequence). The CDR3 contains 14 residues. V dropped 4 bases and J dropped 2; count of bases not matched to a gene: 1. The CDR3 region has the DNA TGTGCCAGTAGTACGGACAGGGCCTACAATGAGCAGTTCTTC. Its translation: CASSTDRAYNEQFF.

The CDR3 bases are TGTGCCAGCAGCTTGACTAGCGGCTACGGGAATGAGCAGTTCTTC. The encoded protein is CASSLTSGYGNEQFF. This sequence joins TRBV11-2 and TRBJ2-1; 9 bases line up with TRBD2. V shed 3 bases and J 7 bases; nucleotides not matched to a gene: 7. The CDR3 runs 15 residues. The germline gives CDR1 SGHAT, CDR2 FQNNGV.

This clone has just a few counts. The chain carries TRBV28 and TRBJ2-3, with 16 bases that match TRBD2. Germline CDR1 is MDHEN and CDR2 is SYDVKM. The V and J ends lost 6 bases and 1 base, in that order; junction bases with no gene match: 13. This CDR3 comprises 20 residues. The chain's CDR3 is CASRHGQGLAGGPGTDTQYF. The CDR3 nucleotides read TGTGCCAGCAGACATGGACAGGGACTAGCGGGAGGGCCCGGCACAGATACGCAGTATTTT.

Only a few counts were recorded for this clone. The CDR3: CATRTGSGTGELFF. CDR3 nucleotide sequence: TGTGCCACCCGGACAGGGAGCGGCACCGGGGAGCTGTTTTTT. The chain has TRBV28 and TRBJ2-2, with 8 bases matching TRBD1. The CDR3 runs 14 residues. J lost 4 bases, V lost 10 bases, and 8 bases had no gene match. The germline CDR1 and CDR2 sequences are MDHEN and SYDVKM.

The chain carries TRBV7-9 and TRBJ2-7; 7 bases match TRBD2. This CDR3 is 13 amino acids long. The ends lost 6 bases at V and 3 bases at J; junction bases unmatched: 5. CDR1 and CDR2 from the germline V gene are SEHNR and FQNEAQ (reference sequence). Written as DNA, the CDR3 is TGTGCCAGCAGTCGATCTAGCGGCTACGAGCAGTACTTC. Translation: CASSRSSGYEQYF.

The chain combines TRBV7-2 with TRBJ1-5; D perhaps matches TRBD1 (6 bases). This CDR3 is 15 amino acids long. The germline V and J ends were trimmed by 5 bases and 3 bases, with 14 bases remaining between them. Germline V CDR1 and CDR2: SGHTA, FQGNSA. This chain's CDR3 is CASSPGHQPNQPQHF. The CDR3 DNA sequence: TGTGCCAGCAGCCCGGGACACCAACCCAATCAGCCCCAGCATTTT.

The chain links TRBV10-1 to TRBJ2-3, with TRBD1 matching over 8 bases. From germline, CDR1 is WNHNN and CDR2 SYGVQD (reference sequence). V lost 4 bases to trimming and J lost 6 bases; unmatched junction nucleotides: 12. This CDR3 is 16 amino acids long. The CDR3 spells CASSGWRGQGEDTQYF. As DNA, the CDR3 is TGCGCCAGCAGTGGATGGAGAGGACAGGGCGAGGATACGCAGTATTTT.

A few counts support this clone. This chain joins TRBV6-1 and TRBJ1-1; TRBD1 might be the D (5 bases). The germline CDR1 and CDR2 sequences are MNHNS and SASEGT. The CDR3 runs to 13 residues. The V and J ends lost 8 bases and 3 bases respectively, with 13 bases between them. The CDR3 DNA reads TGTGCCAGCCGGGGTAGGGGATACACTGAAGCTTTCTTT. Amino acids: CASRGRGYTEAFF.

Turning to this clone: Other DNA sequences in this specimen translate into the identical CDR3. The chain employs TRBV5-6 and TRBJ1-1, with 10 positions matching TRBD1. The length of the CDR3 is 14 residues. V was pared by 3 bases and J by 1 base, with 0 bases of the junction left unmatched. The V gene's germline CDR1 is SGHDT and CDR2 YYEEEE. The chain's CDR3 is CASSWDRGNTEAFF. In nucleotides, the CDR3 is TGTGCCAGCAGCTGGGACAGGGGGAACACTGAAGCTTTCTTT.

This clone was detected only once. This rearrangement joins TRBV6-5 to TRBJ2-5; D is unclear. V was cut by 2 bases and J by 1 base, with 11 bases left in between. Germline V gene sequence: CDR1 MNHEY, CDR2 SVGAGI. The CDR3 is 15 residues long. The CDR3 here is CASSYQPSAQETQYF. In nucleotides, the CDR3 is TGTGCCAGCAGTTACCAACCCTCGGCCCAAGAGACCCAGTACTTC.

This clone was seen once. The chain carries TRBV2 and TRBJ2-7; 10 nucleotides agree with TRBD2. The CDR3 loop spans 14 amino acids. V dropped 6 bases and J dropped 0; count of bases not matched to a gene: 2. CDR1 is SNHLY, CDR2 FYNNEI, per germline. The CDR3 reads CASRASGGSYEQYF. The CDR3 coding sequence is TGTGCCAGCAGGGCTAGCGGGGGCTCCTACGAGCAGTACTTC.

This sequence joins TRBV29-1 and TRBJ1-1, with 7 bases lining up with TRBD1. With 5 bases clipped from V and 6 bases from J, the junction kept 6 bases outside the gene matches. The CDR3 contains 12 residues. Germline V CDR1 and CDR2: SQVTM, ANQGSEA. The CDR3 reads CSVQTGWSEAFF. CDR3 sequence (DNA): TGCAGCGTTCAGACAGGGTGGTCTGAAGCTTTCTTT.